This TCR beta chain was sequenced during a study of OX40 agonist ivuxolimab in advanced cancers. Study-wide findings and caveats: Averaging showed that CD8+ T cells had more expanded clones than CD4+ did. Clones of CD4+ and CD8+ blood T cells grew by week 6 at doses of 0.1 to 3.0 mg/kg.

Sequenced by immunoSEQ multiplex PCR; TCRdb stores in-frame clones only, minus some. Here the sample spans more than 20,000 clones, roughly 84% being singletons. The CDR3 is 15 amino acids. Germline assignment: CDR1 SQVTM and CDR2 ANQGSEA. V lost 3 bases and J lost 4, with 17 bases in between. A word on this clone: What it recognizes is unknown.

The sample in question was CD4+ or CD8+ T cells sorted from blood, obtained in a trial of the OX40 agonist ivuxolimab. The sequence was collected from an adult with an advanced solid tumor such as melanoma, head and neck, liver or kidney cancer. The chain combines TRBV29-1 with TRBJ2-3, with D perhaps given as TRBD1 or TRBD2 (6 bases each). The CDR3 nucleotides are TGCAGCGTTGATGCCGGGGGCGGTGAAGCAGATACGCAGTATTTT. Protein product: CSVDAGGGEADTQYF.